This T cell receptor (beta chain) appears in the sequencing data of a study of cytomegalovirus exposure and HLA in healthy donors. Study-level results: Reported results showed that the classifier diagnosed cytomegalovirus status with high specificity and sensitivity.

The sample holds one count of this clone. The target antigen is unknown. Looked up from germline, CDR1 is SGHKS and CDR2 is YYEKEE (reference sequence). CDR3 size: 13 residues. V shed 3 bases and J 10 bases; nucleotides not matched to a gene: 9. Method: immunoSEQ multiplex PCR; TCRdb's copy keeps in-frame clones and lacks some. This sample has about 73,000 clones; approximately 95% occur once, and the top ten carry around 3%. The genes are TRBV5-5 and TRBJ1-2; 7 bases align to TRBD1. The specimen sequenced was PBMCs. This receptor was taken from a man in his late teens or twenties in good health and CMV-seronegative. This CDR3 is CASSSSGGELYTF. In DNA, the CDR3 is TGTGCCAGCAGCTCCTCAGGGGGAGAGCTCTACACCTTC. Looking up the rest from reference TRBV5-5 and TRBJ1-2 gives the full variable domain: DAGVTQSPTHLIKTRGQQVTLRCSPISGHKSVSWYQQVLGQGPQFIFQYYEKEERGRGNFPDRFSARQFPNYSSELNVNALLLGDSALYLCASSSSGGELYTFGSGTRLTVV.